Listed here are 19 T cell receptor beta chains from one sample, sequenced in a study of cytomegalovirus exposure and HLA in healthy donors. The PCR made use of 60 Vbeta and 13 Jbeta primers. The repertoire was sequenced with immunoSEQ multiplex PCR; TCRdb's copy has only in-frame clones and lacks some. This sample has hundreds of thousands of clones, with 75% to 80% found just once. The sequenced sample was PBMCs. The receptors derive from a male donor in good health and CMV-seronegative.

V and J are TRBV7-9 and TRBJ2-2; 9 nucleotides agree with TRBD1. Germline V gene lookup returns CDR1 SEHNR and CDR2 FQNEAQ (reference sequence). The CDR3 covers 15 residues. J lost 1 base, V lost 6 bases, and 3 bases had no gene match. CDR3 region: CASSSGQGNTGELFF. CDR3 nucleotide sequence: TGTGCCAGCAGTTCGGGACAGGGGAACACCGGGGAGCTGTTTTTT.

Only one count was recorded for this clone. The chain links TRBV6-1 to TRBJ2-7; a possible D gene is TRBD1 (6 bases). This CDR3 has 15 residues. Germline CDR1 and CDR2: MNHNS and SASEGT. V gave up 4 bases and J gave up 0 bases, with 13 bases separating them. The CDR3 DNA sequence: TGTGCCAGCAGTGGGGGGCTACCGAGCTCCTACGAGCAGTACTTC. Amino acid sequence: CASSGGLPSSYEQYF.

The rearrangement links TRBV19 to TRBJ1-1, with D perhaps matching TRBD1 (5 bases). CDR3 length equals 13 residues. Trimming took 4 bases from V and 5 from J, leaving 11 bases between them. Looked up from germline, CDR1 is LNHDA and CDR2 is SQIVND (reference sequence). CDR3 loop: CASSTEGRTEAFF. CDR3 DNA: TGTGCCAGTAGTACGGAGGGACGGACTGAAGCTTTCTTT.

V usage is TRBV11-1 and J usage is TRBJ2-3; 8 bases are a match to TRBD1. This CDR3 spans 15 amino acids. Germline CDR1 reads SGHAT; CDR2 reads FQDESV (reference sequence). Losses at the gene ends were 3 bases for V and 2 bases for J; bases not matched to a gene: 4. The CDR3 region has the DNA TGTGCCAGCAGCTTTGAGCAGGGGGCCACAGATACGCAGTATTTT. Its protein is CASSFEQGATDTQYF.

The chain couples TRBV5-4 to TRBJ2-7; 7 bases match TRBD1. V shed 5 bases and J 5 bases; nucleotides not matched to a gene: 13. CDR3 length: 15 amino acids. CDR1 is SGHNT, CDR2 YYREEE, per germline (reference sequence). The CDR3 region has the DNA TGTGCCAGCAGTAAGGGGGCAGGGGCAAAGGACGAGCAGTACTTC. Protein: CASSKGAGAKDEQYF.

The rearrangement links TRBV4-3 to TRBJ2-7, with 7 bases identical to TRBD2. Germline CDR1 is LGHNA and CDR2 is YSLEER. CDR3 size: 16 residues. The trim removed 0 bases at V and 1 base at J, leaving 6 bases unmatched. The CDR3 is CASSQDFWGGSYEQYF. In DNA form, the CDR3 reads TGCGCCAGCAGCCAAGATTTTTGGGGGGGATCCTACGAGCAGTACTTC.

The chain recombines TRBV7-2 with TRBJ2-3, with TRBD2 matching 10 bases. Germline V gives CDR1 SGHTA, CDR2 FQGNSA. V lost 5 bases, J lost 5 bases, and 10 bases stayed unmatched. The CDR3 runs to 16 residues. CDR3 DNA: TGTGCCAGCAGCATCTTCAGCGGGAGGGCCCAAGATACGCAGTATTTT. This codes for CASSIFSGRAQDTQYF.

V and J are TRBV28 and TRBJ1-1; D might be TRBD1 (6 bases). Between the trimmed V and J ends, which lost 6 bases and 5 bases, there was a span of 28 bases. This CDR3 spans 18 amino acids. Germline CDR1 is MDHEN and CDR2 is SYDVKM. The CDR3 DNA is TGTGCCAGCAGCCTACCACCTCAGGGGCGGGGGTACACGACTGAAGCTTTCTTT. It encodes CASSLPPQGRGYTTEAFF.

J is TRBJ2-7 and V is TRBV18; a possible D gene is TRBD1 (7 bases). Trimming cost V 3 bases and J 5 bases, with 14 bases left between them. This CDR3 is 14 amino acids long. Germline V lookup: CDR1 KGHSH, CDR2 LQKENI. The CDR3 reads CASSPAGQIHEQYF. CDR3 in DNA: TGTGCCAGCTCACCCGCGGGACAGATCCACGAGCAGTACTTC.

This rearrangement joins TRBV7-2 to TRBJ2-4; D call uncertain. Germline assignment: CDR1 SGHTA and CDR2 FQGNSA. V was shortened by 5 bases and J by 0 bases, with 14 bases between the two germline ends. This CDR3 is built from 16 residues. CDR3 DNA: TGTGCCAGCAGCCCAAGCCTCTCCCTAGCCAAAAACATTCAGTACTTC. Encoded protein: CASSPSLSLAKNIQYF.

The sample holds a few counts of this clone. This chain uses TRBV19 with TRBJ1-3; D ambiguous. The germline V gene encodes CDR1 LNHDA and CDR2 SQIVND (reference sequence). CDR3 length: 16 residues. Trimming left V 4 bases short and J 4 bases short, with 17 bases between. As DNA, the CDR3 is TGTGCCAGTAGTACAGCTGGGAGGGCGGCCGGAAACACCATATATTTT. It translates to CASSTAGRAAGNTIYF.

CDR3 nucleotides: TGTGCCAGCAGCGTCGGACAGGGGCGAGGTAATGAAAAACTGTTTTTT. It yields the protein CASSVGQGRGNEKLFF. This rearrangement joins TRBV9 to TRBJ1-4; TRBD1 matches 9 bases. V lost 2 bases to trimming and J lost 4 bases; unmatched junction nucleotides: 6. In germline, CDR1 is SGDLS, CDR2 YYNGEE. This CDR3 comprises 16 residues.

The genes are TRBV7-3 and TRBJ1-2; weak D call: TRBD1 (5 bases). CDR1 is SGHTA and CDR2 is FQGTGA in the germline V gene. The CDR3 runs 13 residues. Trimming pared 5 bases from V and 8 bases from J, leaving 15 bases between. The CDR3 is CASSPNPGVGYTF. Here the CDR3 DNA reads TGTGCCAGCAGCCCTAACCCGGGGGTCGGCTACACCTTC.

This rearrangement joins TRBV5-1 to TRBJ2-7; 9 nucleotides line up with TRBD1. V shed 4 bases, J shed 2 bases, and the junction held 7 bases outside the gene matches. The CDR3 has 15 residues. Germline V lookup: CDR1 SGHRS, CDR2 YFSETQ. CDR3 protein: CASSGGQGTTYEQYF. The DNA of the CDR3 is TGCGCCAGCAGCGGAGGACAGGGGACAACCTACGAGCAGTACTTC.

This clone was seen a handful of times. Written as DNA, the CDR3 is TGTGCCAGTACTCCCTTGGGCACCAACACCGGGGAGCTGTTTTTT. Amino acids: CASTPLGTNTGELFF. The gene calls are TRBV19 and TRBJ2-2; D remains unclear. Germline lookup yields CDR1 LNHDA and CDR2 SQIVND (reference sequence). V dropped 7 bases and J dropped 2 bases, with 14 bases sitting between them. The CDR3 spans 15 residues.

The chain carries TRBV7-8 and TRBJ2-3; 8 bases agree with TRBD2. The CDR3 contains 17 residues. After removal of 5 bases from V and 1 base from J, the junction contained 11 bases not matched to a gene. The germline V gene encodes CDR1 SGHVS and CDR2 FQNEAQ. The CDR3 loop reads CASSRREPTSGTDTQYF. DNA for the CDR3: TGTGCCAGCAGCCGGAGGGAGCCGACTAGCGGCACAGATACGCAGTATTTT.

The chain uses TRBV30 and TRBJ1-2, with D possibly TRBD1 on 6 matching bases. The germline V and J ends were trimmed by 0 bases and 9 bases, with 17 bases remaining between them. The germline V gene encodes CDR1 GTSNPN and CDR2 SVGIG (reference sequence). The CDR3 spans 14 residues. CDR3 nucleotides: TGTGCCTGGAGTGTAGGGGCAGGGGCTCCGCGCTACACCTTC. It codes for CAWSVGAGAPRYTF. The variable domain in full, completed from reference TRBV30 and TRBJ1-2, reads SQTIHQWPATLVQPVGSPLSLECTVEGTSNPNLYWYRQAAGRGLQLLFYSVGIGQISSEVPQNLSASRPQDRQFILSSKKLLLSDSGFYLCAWSVGAGAPRYTFGSGTRLTVV.

CDR3 sequence (DNA): TGCGCCAGCAGTCTGACAGGGGTTAACTATGGCTACACCTTC. Its protein is CASSLTGVNYGYTF. V gene TRBV4-1 combines with J gene TRBJ1-2; 8 nucleotides agree with TRBD1. Germline V gene lookup returns CDR1 MGHRA and CDR2 YSYEKL. V trimming: 6 bases; J trimming: 1 base; junction bases outside the gene matches: 4. The CDR3 totals 14 residues.

The CDR3 nucleotides are TGTGCCAGCAGCGCCACTAGCGGGACATACAATGAGCAGTTCTTC. This encodes CASSATSGTYNEQFF. The genes are TRBV9 and TRBJ2-1; 10 bases are a match to TRBD2. Losses at the gene ends were 3 bases for V and 4 bases for J; bases not matched to a gene: 4. The CDR3 spans 15 residues. CDR1 is SGDLS and CDR2 is YYNGEE in the germline V gene.